This T cell receptor (beta chain) was sequenced in a study of T cells after yellow fever vaccination. Across the whole study: Fractions low in cell number were prepared with SMART-Seq v4 Ultra Low Input.

V was shortened by 3 bases and J by 0 bases, with 12 bases between the two germline ends. The CDR3 runs 16 residues. The germline gives CDR1 KGHSH, CDR2 LQKENI. The study, taken as a whole, reports: By day 5 rather than day 15, the secondary response had peaked, though it was weaker. Booster samples showed a return of most primary-vaccination clones (roughly 96% CD4, about 87% CD8).

This clonotype was observed a few times. Its specificity is unknown. Template switching with 5'RACE generated the TCR cDNA and added a universal primer site and UMIs. MiXCR, applied by TCRdb to the 5' RACE reads, yields one record per CDR3 protein. The data hold nearly 300,000 distinct CDR3 sequences, with 8.7% observed a single time. The genes are TRBV18 and TRBJ2-1; no clear D gene. This clonotype originated in a young man who received the YFV17D yellow fever vaccine. This material consisted of CD4+ T cells sorted from PBMCs, taken 5 days after the yellow fever booster vaccination. The CDR3 loop reads CASSPFRQSSYNEQFF. For the CDR3, the DNA is TGTGCCAGCTCACCGTTCCGGCAGAGCTCCTACAATGAGCAGTTCTTC.